Shown below are 28 T cell receptor beta chains from a single sample sequenced in a study of cytomegalovirus exposure and HLA in healthy donors. With 60 Vbeta and 13 Jbeta primers, the PCR was carried out. This table comes from immunoSEQ multiplex PCR, and its TCRdb copy is limited to in-frame clones, with some not included. Of approximately 190,000 clones detected, 77% appear once; the ten largest clones hold approximately 2%. Sequenced: PBMCs. The source of these receptors is a woman aged 25-40 years in good health and CMV-seropositive.

V is TRBV2 and J is TRBJ2-2; TRBD2 is a possible D gene (7 bases). This CDR3 is 16 amino acids long. Germline loops: CDR1 SNHLY, CDR2 FYNNEI. Between the trimmed V and J ends, which lost 1 base and 7 bases, there was a span of 16 bases. CDR3 region: CASSEGWGGQGGELFF. DNA for the CDR3: TGTGCCAGCAGTGAAGGGTGGGGGGGCCAAGGCGGGGAGCTGTTTTTT.

The rearrangement uses TRBV25-1 and TRBJ1-1, with D tentatively TRBD1 (5 bases). V was pared by 4 bases and J by 2 bases, with 17 bases between. CDR3 length equals 16 residues. CDR1 and CDR2 from the germline V gene are MGHDK and SYGVNS. CDR3 residues: CASSASIGHTNTEAFF. In nucleotides, the CDR3 is TGTGCCAGCAGTGCCTCGATCGGACATACTAACACTGAAGCTTTCTTT.

This clone was seen only a few times. Other DNA sequences in the same sample also yield this CDR3. The chain has TRBV5-1 and TRBJ1-6; no reliable D call. The CDR3 loop spans 14 amino acids. Germline assignment: CDR1 SGHRS and CDR2 YFSETQ. V was cut by 0 bases and J by 6 bases, with 7 bases left in between. CDR3 sequence: CASSLDSPNSPLHF. In nucleotides, the CDR3 is TGCGCCAGCAGCTTGGACAGCCCTAATTCACCCCTCCACTTT.

V is TRBV9 and J is TRBJ2-1, with 12 bases lining up with TRBD2. The CDR3 has 18 amino acids. V was pared by 4 bases and J by 0 bases, with 8 bases of the junction left unmatched. CDR1 is SGDLS, CDR2 YYNGEE, per germline. CDR3 residues: CASSLQLTSGSSYNEQFF. The CDR3 bases are TGTGCCAGCAGCCTTCAATTGACTAGCGGGAGCTCCTACAATGAGCAGTTCTTC.

Here the CDR3 reads CASSLDATGTGNYGYTF. CDR3 coding DNA: TGTGCCAGCAGCTTAGACGCAACCGGGACAGGGAACTATGGCTACACCTTC. The V gene is TRBV11-2, the J gene TRBJ1-2; 9 positions match TRBD1. The CDR3 sequence is 17 residues long. Unmatched junction bases numbered 7, after V lost 0 bases and J lost 2 bases. Germline CDR1 SGHAT, CDR2 FQNNGV.

This chain joins TRBV5-1 and TRBJ2-3, with 8 positions matching TRBD2. This CDR3 has 16 residues. Germline CDR1 and CDR2: SGHRS and YFSETQ. The V segment lost 4 bases and the J segment 2 bases; nucleotides outside the gene matches: 9. CDR3 region: CASSRGSGGLTDTQYF. CDR3 nucleotides: TGCGCCAGCAGCCGGGGAAGCGGGGGACTCACAGATACGCAGTATTTT. Full variable domain (remainder filled in from reference TRBV5-1 and TRBJ2-3): KAGVTQTPRYLIKTRGQQVTLSCSPISGHRSVSWYQQTPGQGLQFLFEYFSETQRNKGNFPGRFSGRQFSNSRSEMNVSTLELGDSALYLCASSRGSGGLTDTQYFGPGTRLTVL.

This clone was found a few times. The genes are TRBV7-9 and TRBJ1-1; 11 bases match TRBD1. After removal of 5 bases from V and 5 bases from J, the junction contained 13 bases not matched to a gene. This CDR3 has 17 amino acids. The germline V gene encodes CDR1 SEHNR and CDR2 FQNEAQ (reference sequence). CDR3 coding DNA: TGTGCCAGCAGCGCGCCCCGGACAGGGGGCTCGTATACTGAAGCTTTCTTT. This sequence encodes CASSAPRTGGSYTEAFF.

This chain connects TRBV4-1 to TRBJ1-4; no firm D call. V lost 1 base to trimming and J lost 8 bases, with 14 bases between them. Germline V gene data show CDR1 as MGHRA and CDR2 as YSYEKL. CDR3 size: 15 residues. CDR3 sequence: CASSQVGGRNEKLFF. DNA of the CDR3: TGCGCCAGCAGCCAAGTTGGAGGCAGAAACGAAAAACTGTTTTTT.

The chain combines TRBV5-5 with TRBJ1-2; D unclear. There are 12 residues in the CDR3. V lost 2 bases and J lost 6, with 8 bases in between. CDR1 and CDR2 (germline): SGHKS, YYEKEE (reference sequence). CDR3 in DNA: TGTGCCAGCAGCTTTGCCAGTGATGGCTACACCTTC. Translation: CASSFASDGYTF.

This chain links TRBV6-1 with TRBJ2-7; 8 nucleotides match TRBD1. V was clipped by 7 bases and J by 7 bases; unmatched bases: 12. The length of the CDR3 is 14 residues. Germline V gene sequence: CDR1 MNHNS, CDR2 SASEGT. CDR3 in amino acids: CASTKDRAQPEQYF. The CDR3 DNA reads as TGTGCCAGCACTAAGGACAGGGCCCAGCCGGAGCAGTACTTC.

This clone was seen more than once but under ten times. Other DNA sequences of this sample code for an identical CDR3. V gene TRBV27 combines with J gene TRBJ1-6, with D perhaps matching TRBD1 (5 bases). The V gene lost 2 bases and the J gene lost 10 bases, with 12 bases spanning the gap. The CDR3 contains 14 residues. The germline V gene encodes CDR1 MNHEY and CDR2 SMNVEV (reference sequence). The CDR3 is CASSLQGWGSPLHF. The DNA for the CDR3 is TGTGCCAGCAGTTTACAGGGATGGGGATCACCCCTCCACTTT.

V is TRBV14 and J is TRBJ2-3; TRBD1 agrees at 7 bases. J gave up 6 bases and V 4 bases, and 4 bases lay outside the gene matches. The length of the CDR3 is 13 residues. CDR1 is SGHDN, CDR2 FVKESK, per germline. DNA for the CDR3: TGTGCCAGCAGCCCGACAGGGTTGGATACGCAGTATTTT. Translation: CASSPTGLDTQYF.

The rearrangement links TRBV4-2 to TRBJ2-1, with a tentative D call TRBD1 (6 bases). Germline CDR1 and CDR2: LGHNA and YNFKEQ. The V gene lost 5 bases and the J gene lost 2 bases, with 16 bases spanning the gap. The CDR3 runs to 16 residues. The CDR3 reads CASSSGDTAPYNEQFF. The DNA of the CDR3 is TGTGCCAGCAGCTCAGGGGATACGGCACCCTACAATGAGCAGTTCTTC.

The chain is built from TRBV27 and TRBJ1-1; D perhaps matches TRBD1 (5 bases). The germline V gene has CDR1 MNHEY and CDR2 SMNVEV (reference sequence). CDR3 size: 13 residues. Trimming removed 6 bases from V and 1 base from J, with 9 bases in between. The CDR3 DNA reads as TGTGCCAGCAGGGGGCTTGAGAACACTGAAGCTTTCTTT. Its translation is CASRGLENTEAFF.

This sequence joins TRBV10-3 and TRBJ1-5; 7 nucleotides line up with TRBD1. V lost 0 bases, J lost 6 bases, and 8 bases stayed unmatched. Germline V gene lookup returns CDR1 ENHRY and CDR2 SYGVKD. The CDR3 covers 16 residues. The CDR3 nucleotides are TGTGCCATCAGTGAGTCCACGACAGGGTTGGGTCAGCCCCAGCATTTT. The encoded protein is CAISESTTGLGQPQHF.

The chain combines TRBV28 with TRBJ1-1; tentatively, D is TRBD1 (6 bases). This CDR3 has 14 amino acids. Trimming took off 7 bases at V and 5 bases at J, with 17 bases between the two ends. The germline CDR1 and CDR2 sequences are MDHEN and SYDVKM. The CDR3 coding sequence is TGTGCCAGCACCCCCCATACAGGGTATACTGAAGCTTTCTTT. Translating it yields CASTPHTGYTEAFF.

The rearrangement joins TRBV19 to TRBJ1-1; D is undetermined. Germline CDR1 and CDR2: LNHDA and SQIVND (reference sequence). The CDR3 contains 11 residues. V dropped 9 bases and J dropped 1 base, with 6 bases sitting between them. Here the CDR3 reads CASRGNTEAFF. CDR3 DNA: TGTGCCAGCCGGGGGAACACTGAAGCTTTCTTT.

The chain has TRBV15 and TRBJ2-7; D perhaps matches TRBD1 (6 bases). V dropped 1 base and J dropped 4 bases, with 14 bases sitting between them. CDR1 is LNHNV and CDR2 is YYDKDF in the germline V gene (reference sequence). This CDR3 region has 15 residues. DNA of the CDR3: TGTGCCACCAGCAGAGCTCGGCAGGGGATGTACGAGCAGTACTTC. This sequence encodes CATSRARQGMYEQYF.

This rearrangement joins TRBV5-1 to TRBJ2-1, with 12 bases lining up with TRBD2. The germline V gene encodes CDR1 SGHRS and CDR2 YFSETQ. The CDR3 extends over 15 amino acids. V lost 2 bases and J lost 9; bases outside the gene matches: 6. The CDR3 DNA follows: TGCGCCAGCAGCTTTATTTCTAGCGGGGGGGTTGAGCAGTTCTTC. It specifies CASSFISSGGVEQFF.

V gene TRBV11-3 combines with J gene TRBJ2-5; 9 nucleotides match TRBD1. This CDR3 is built from 14 residues. Per the germline V gene, CDR1 is SGHNT and CDR2 is YENEEA. V was pared by 4 bases and J by 5 bases, with 5 bases of the junction left unmatched. CDR3 residues: CASSSGTGSETQYF. DNA of the CDR3: TGTGCCAGCAGCTCCGGGACAGGGTCCGAGACCCAGTACTTC. Drawing the rest from reference TRBV11-3 and TRBJ2-5, the complete variable domain is EAGVVQSPRYKIIEKKQPVAFWCNPISGHNTLYWYLQNLGQGPELLIRYENEEAVDDSQLPKDRFSAERLKGVDSTLKIQPAELGDSAVYLCASSSGTGSETQYFGPGTRLLVL.

The J gene is TRBJ1-1, the V gene TRBV19, with 10 bases identical to TRBD1. Germline CDR1 reads LNHDA; CDR2 reads SQIVND (reference sequence). The V and J ends lost 7 bases and 2 bases, in that order; junction bases with no gene match: 4. The CDR3 sequence is 14 residues long. CDR3 bases: TGTGCCAGTACTTGGACAGGGGGAAACACTGAAGCTTTCTTT. It codes for CASTWTGGNTEAFF.

The chain employs TRBV11-1 and TRBJ2-1, with no clear D. With 2 bases removed from V and 10 bases from J, the gap between germline ends came to 21 bases. The CDR3 totals 16 residues. CDR1 is SGHAT and CDR2 is FQDESV in the germline V gene (reference sequence). CDR3: CASSLSTPLLEPEQFF. CDR3 in DNA: TGTGCCAGCAGCTTATCGACTCCCTTGTTAGAACCAGAGCAGTTCTTC.

This chain uses TRBV30 with TRBJ1-6; 10 nucleotides align to TRBD1. Germline CDR1 and CDR2: GTSNPN and SVGIG (reference sequence). The CDR3 is made up of 16 amino acids. V trimming: 3 bases; J trimming: 5 bases; junction bases outside the gene matches: 7. The CDR3 reads CAWSRDRGGNNSPLHF. CDR3 in DNA: TGTGCCTGGAGCAGGGACAGGGGTGGTAATAATTCACCCCTCCACTTT.

In regard to this clone: One end of the junction varies from germline; a read error may be responsible. Other DNA sequences in this specimen translate into the identical CDR3. The chain joins TRBV7-2 to TRBJ2-7, with 13 bases fitting TRBD2. The V gene's germline CDR1 is SGHTA and CDR2 FQGNSA. The CDR3 is 19 amino acids. The CDR3 sequence: CASSKWTSGRRGVAYEQYF. The CDR3 DNA is TGTGCCAGCAGCAAATGGACTAGCGGGAGAAGAGGCGTGGCTTACGAACAGTACTTC.

The CDR3 DNA reads TGTGCCAGCAGCCCGCGACTAGTTAGCCAAGATACGCAGTATTTT. Translating gives CASSPRLVSQDTQYF. V is TRBV7-9 and J is TRBJ2-3, with a tentative D call TRBD2 (6 bases). Per germline, CDR1 SEHNR and CDR2 FQNEAQ (reference sequence). The CDR3 sequence is 15 residues long. The V gene lost 5 bases and the J gene lost 5 bases, with 17 bases spanning the gap.

The genes are TRBV25-1 and TRBJ1-1; TRBD1 agrees at 7 bases. With 3 bases clipped from V and 1 base from J, the junction kept 5 bases outside the gene matches. The CDR3 extends over 15 amino acids. Germline V gives CDR1 MGHDK, CDR2 SYGVNS. The CDR3 here is CASSDDRVGNTEAFF. The CDR3 nucleotides are TGTGCCAGCAGTGACGACAGGGTTGGGAACACTGAAGCTTTCTTT.

The chain uses TRBV10-1 and TRBJ2-2; the match to TRBD1 covers 11 bases. The CDR3 spans 15 residues. Germline CDR1 is WNHNN and CDR2 is SYGVQD (reference sequence). V dropped 4 bases and J dropped 6; count of bases not matched to a gene: 4. Written as DNA, the CDR3 is TGCGCCAGCAGTGTCGGGACAGGGGGATCCGGGGAGCTGTTTTTT. Its translation: CASSVGTGGSGELFF.

The genes are TRBV6-1 and TRBJ1-1; maybe TRBD1 (6 bases). Germline loops: CDR1 MNHNS, CDR2 SASEGT. CDR3 length: 14 residues. Trimming took off 3 bases at V and 6 bases at J, with 14 bases between the two ends. CDR3 bases: TGTGCCAGCAGTGATCAAAGGGGGTACGCTGAAGCTTTCTTT. This encodes CASSDQRGYAEAFF.